Below, one T cell receptor (beta chain) is given with its context. Its recognized antigen is unknown. No much larger clone is present one base from it, and per-base qualities are unavailable. This sample is drawn from a study of T cell repertoires in breast cancer (dated by TCRdb to 2015 to 2016). Describing the broader study: Tumors, lymph nodes and peripheral blood lymphocytes from breast cancer patients, as well as peripheral blood from healthy control donors, were profiled. Tumor-free lymph nodes were processed without enzymatic digestion, and blood samples were separated by Ficoll. Because breast cancer has a low mutational burden and common mutations are rare, the study reasoned that TCRs shared between breast cancer patients would target shared antigens. After being minced and digested with Liberase and DNase, tumors and tumor-involved lymph nodes were passed through 70-um and 40-um filters. Controls included nine healthy donors of an age range similar to the patients. Most of the 20 to 25 patient tumors analyzed for shared TCRs were ER+/PR+. Sequencing yielded on average approximately 530,000 sequences per sample and roughly 10 reads per input cell. The investigation overall reported the following: Discarding singleton TCRs and sampling only part of each tumor may have missed genuine antitumor clones. Eighteen TCR pairs were shared across seven or more patient tumors and rarely found in control blood, suggesting possible tumor specificity. Compared with tumor-free nodes, tumor-involved sentinel lymph nodes shared about fourfold more TCRs with matched tumor repertoires (roughly 7.3% versus 1.9%). Shared TCRs were encoded by various nucleotide sequences, which suggests selection and expansion based on antigen. Emulsion RT-PCR was considered qualitative rather than quantitative, since transcript abundance and primer differences skewed clone recovery.

The study used an expanded emulsion RT-PCR method with primers for all TCR V genes to analyze paired alpha-beta TCRs of CD8+ T cells. Before emulsion RT-PCR, CD8+ T cells were isolated using a CD8 positive selection kit and then incubated overnight in roughly 9.3 IU/mL IL-2. Libraries were prepared through emulsion pairing. Unpaired genes were suppressed by a second nested PCR containing blocking oligos, after which a third nested PCR added Illumina adaptors and barcodes. Between about 5,000 and 270,000 T cells, along with C-region, Stepout and V-region primers, were included in each emulsion RT-PCR master mix. The Micellula Emulsion and Purification Kit was used to make the emulsions, and Qiagen OneStep RT-PCR reagents were used for RT-PCR. Pooled libraries were sequenced with paired-end 2 x 250 reads on an Illumina MiSeq. In the source study's methods: In Galaxy, read pairs were joined and then clipped at the engineered overlap into separate alpha and beta files, and any unclipped reads were discarded. Alpha-beta pairs were assigned using CompleteTCR, a MiTCR-based pipeline in which chains sharing read cluster identifiers are linked by an R script. TCR sequences seen only once, which were about 1-3.2%, were removed as potential sequencing errors. The public sequencing data were trimmed at Q25 with fastp and processed into clonotypes with MiXCR by TCRdb, which kept only in-frame beta chains. Identical CDR3 protein sequences are pooled into one entry, listed with their most common genes and DNA. TCRdb, not the authors, supplied the V and J calls. The sample has roughly 40,000 distinct CDR3 sequences on record, under 60% of them singletons. The biggest ten clones account for around 59% of the sample.

This receptor was obtained from a pool of human donors with breast cancer or a healthy control (not recorded which). Sequenced input: CD8+ T cells.

CDR3 loop: CASSKGAHNEQFF. In nucleotide form, the sequence is TGTGCCAGCAGTAAGGGGGCCCACAATGAGCAGTTCTTC. The V and J genes are TRBV25-1 and TRBJ2-1; 7 junctional bases match TRBD1. At the junction V is shortened by 5 bases and J by 5 bases; bases outside the gene matches: 3. Reading from cysteine to phenylalanine, the CDR3 counts 13 amino acids. The sequence is cut down to CDR3 DNA, 39 bases in frame from base 1. From the germline V gene, CDR1 is MGHDK and CDR2 is SYGVNS.